This passage covers 27 T cell receptor beta chains from one sample sequenced in a study of cytomegalovirus exposure and HLA in healthy donors. Primers: 60 Vbeta forward and 13 Jbeta reverse. Assay: immunoSEQ multiplex PCR; the TCRdb copy retains only in-frame clones and omits some. The sample has about 110,000 clones, roughly four fifths seen once. Material: PBMCs. The receptors shown here come from a man aged 50-59 years in good health and CMV-seronegative.

The chain couples TRBV9 to TRBJ1-1; D is uncertain. Germline values: CDR1 SGDLS, CDR2 YYNGEE. The CDR3 is 13 amino acids. V gave up 4 bases and J gave up 5 bases, with 12 bases separating them. The CDR3 loop reads CASSKESVTEAFF. In nucleotides, the CDR3 is TGTGCCAGCAGCAAGGAGAGTGTGACTGAAGCTTTCTTT.

J is TRBJ1-4 and V is TRBV28; D is unresolved. V was clipped by 4 bases and J by 0 bases, with 15 bases between them. Looked up from germline, CDR1 is MDHEN and CDR2 is SYDVKM. The CDR3 has 17 residues. The CDR3 sequence is CASSWAEGGSTNEKLFF. As DNA, the CDR3 is TGTGCCAGCAGTTGGGCCGAAGGAGGGTCAACTAATGAAAAACTGTTTTTT. The whole variable domain, remainder taken from reference TRBV28 and TRBJ1-4, is DVKVTQSSRYLVKRTGEKVFLECVQDMDHENMFWYRQDPGLGLRLIYFSYDVKMKEKGDIPEGYSVSREKKERFSLILESASTNQTSMYLCASSWAEGGSTNEKLFFGSGTQLSVL.

V usage is TRBV7-6 and J usage is TRBJ1-4; D is ambiguous. This CDR3 region has 17 residues. Germline V gene lookup returns CDR1 SGHVS and CDR2 FNYEAQ. With 0 bases removed from V and 2 bases from J, the gap between germline ends came to 13 bases. The CDR3 DNA follows: TGTGCCAGCAGCTTAGCCCCCGGGGAAGCGACTAATGAAAAACTGTTTTTT. Translated, it gives CASSLAPGEATNEKLFF.

This chain joins TRBV5-6 and TRBJ1-5; D is possibly TRBD1 (6 bases). The CDR3 runs 16 residues. Deletions cut 4 bases from V and 4 bases from J, with 18 bases between. Germline V gene lookup returns CDR1 SGHDT and CDR2 YYEEEE. The CDR3 nucleotides read TGTGCCAGCAGCCCGAGGAGGGGGGGGTCTAATCAGCCCCAGCATTTT. Its protein is CASSPRRGGSNQPQHF.

The chain joins TRBV28 to TRBJ1-2; no clear D gene. CDR1 and CDR2 from the germline V gene are MDHEN and SYDVKM. CDR3 length: 12 residues. V was trimmed by 4 bases and J by 8 bases, leaving 11 bases between them. The CDR3 loop is CASSSAGWGYTF. CDR3 DNA sequence: TGTGCCAGCAGTTCTGCCGGGTGGGGCTACACCTTC.

This rearrangement joins TRBV4-3 to TRBJ1-5; possible D gene TRBD1, 5 bases. Germline V gene data show CDR1 as LGHNA and CDR2 as YSLEER. The CDR3 has 14 residues. The V end lost 0 bases, the J end lost 6 bases, and 9 bases lay between the germline ends. CDR3 sequence: CASSQDSQGQPQHF. The CDR3 nucleotides read TGCGCCAGCAGCCAAGATAGCCAGGGTCAGCCCCAGCATTTT.

The chain couples TRBV5-1 to TRBJ2-1; D is possibly TRBD1 (6 bases). The CDR3 runs to 15 residues. Trimming stripped 2 bases from V and 7 bases from J, with 16 bases between. CDR1 and CDR2 (germline): SGHRS, YFSETQ. CDR3 protein: CASSFGAGERNEQFF. The CDR3 DNA reads as TGCGCCAGCAGCTTTGGGGCAGGGGAGAGGAATGAGCAGTTCTTC.

V gene TRBV12-5 combines with J gene TRBJ2-4; 11 nucleotides agree with TRBD1. The V segment lost 4 bases and the J segment 6 bases; nucleotides outside the gene matches: 2. Germline V gives CDR1 LGHNT, CDR2 FRNRAP. The CDR3 length is 14 residues. DNA of the CDR3: TGTGCTAGTGGTTACGGGACAGGGGGAAACATTCAGTACTTC. Protein sequence: CASGYGTGGNIQYF.

The J gene is TRBJ1-2, the V gene TRBV6-1; TRBD1 is a possible D gene (5 bases). V lost 3 bases to trimming and J lost 3 bases, with 20 bases between them. Germline CDR1 and CDR2: MNHNS and SASEGT. This CDR3 comprises 17 residues. In nucleotides, the CDR3 is TGTGCCAGCAGTGAGGATTGGAGTTGGCTACAGGACTATGGCTACACCTTC. Residues: CASSEDWSWLQDYGYTF.

The V gene is TRBV7-8, the J gene TRBJ2-5, with a possible D match to TRBD2 (5 bases). The germline V gene has CDR1 SGHVS and CDR2 FQNEAQ. CDR3 size: 14 residues. Deletions cut 4 bases from V and 7 bases from J, with 16 bases between. The CDR3 region is CASSSGAARGTQYF. The CDR3 DNA sequence: TGTGCCAGCAGCTCTGGTGCAGCACGGGGGACCCAGTACTTC.

CDR3 DNA: TGTGCCAGCAGTTCCGGGACTAGCGGGACCAGCTCCTACAATGAGCAGTTCTTC. Translation: CASSSGTSGTSSYNEQFF. The chain is built from TRBV27 and TRBJ2-1, with 13 bases lining up with TRBD2. Germline CDR1 reads MNHEY; CDR2 reads SMNVEV (reference sequence). The CDR3 extends over 18 amino acids. The V and J ends lost 4 bases and 0 bases, in that order; junction bases with no gene match: 6.

The chain has TRBV5-6 and TRBJ1-5; D remains ambiguous. The germline gives CDR1 SGHDT, CDR2 YYEEEE. V dropped 2 bases and J dropped 3 bases, with 6 bases sitting between them. The CDR3 length is 13 residues. The CDR3 reads CASSFSVNQPQHF. CDR3 DNA sequence: TGTGCCAGCAGCTTTTCAGTCAATCAGCCCCAGCATTTT.

V and J are TRBV6-5 and TRBJ2-7; a possible D gene is TRBD1 (6 bases). There are 14 residues in the CDR3. V was cut by 4 bases and J by 4 bases, with 14 bases left in between. CDR1 is MNHEY and CDR2 is SVGAGI in the germline V gene. The CDR3 region has the DNA TGTGCCAGCAGTTCCACATTACAGGGTTACGAGCAGTACTTC. Protein sequence: CASSSTLQGYEQYF.

The V call is TRBV10-3, the J call TRBJ2-2; 7 bases line up with TRBD1. Germline trimming cut 5 bases from V and 2 bases from J; bases unmatched to any gene: 5. The CDR3 runs to 15 residues. In germline, CDR1 is ENHRY, CDR2 SYGVKD. CDR3 sequence reads: CAISPGTANTGELFF. DNA for the CDR3: TGTGCCATCAGTCCCGGGACAGCTAACACCGGGGAGCTGTTTTTT.

This rearrangement joins TRBV7-9 to TRBJ2-2; no reliable D call. Looked up from germline, CDR1 is SEHNR and CDR2 is FQNEAQ (reference sequence). The CDR3 runs to 12 residues. The germline V and J ends were trimmed by 4 bases and 6 bases, with 6 bases remaining between them. In DNA, the CDR3 is TGTGCCAGCAGCTATAATGCCGGGGAGCTGTTTTTT. It is translated as CASSYNAGELFF.

CDR3 nucleotide sequence: TGTGCCAGCAGTAAGCAGGGGTTCAGCGACTATGGCTACACCTTC. Translated, it gives CASSKQGFSDYGYTF. The genes are TRBV7-2 and TRBJ1-2, with a tentative D call TRBD1 (6 bases). V was shortened by 6 bases and J by 3 bases, with 17 bases between the two germline ends. The germline gives CDR1 SGHTA, CDR2 FQGNSA. The CDR3 loop spans 15 amino acids.

V and J are TRBV28 and TRBJ2-5; the D gene is possibly TRBD2 (5 bases). Trimming removed 5 bases at V and 1 base at J, with 17 bases between. The CDR3 has 16 residues. Looked up from germline, CDR1 is MDHEN and CDR2 is SYDVKM. The CDR3 sequence is CASSPHLGSRQETQYF. In DNA, the CDR3 is TGTGCCAGCAGTCCCCACCTTGGGAGCCGCCAAGAGACCCAGTACTTC.

This clone was counted a few times. The V call is TRBV6-6, the J call TRBJ1-5; unclear D gene. V was trimmed by 10 bases and J by 4 bases, leaving 11 bases between them. The length of the CDR3 is 12 residues. The germline V gene encodes CDR1 MNHNY and CDR2 SVGAGI (reference sequence). The DNA for the CDR3 is TGTGCCACCCAGTTCGGGAATCAGCCCCAGCATTTT. Translation gives CATQFGNQPQHF.

The V and J genes are TRBV11-2 and TRBJ1-2; no firm D call. CDR3 length equals 12 residues. The germline V gene encodes CDR1 SGHAT and CDR2 FQNNGV. V lost 2 bases and J 4 bases, leaving 5 bases between the germline ends. In DNA, the CDR3 is TGTGCCAGCAGCTTAAGAGTCTATGGCTACACCTTC. It encodes CASSLRVYGYTF. Variable domain in full (rest from reference TRBV11-2 and TRBJ1-2): EAGVAQSPRYKIIEKRQSVAFWCNPISGHATLYWYQQILGQGPKLLIQFQNNGVVDDSQLPKDRFSAERLKGVDSTLKIQPAKLEDSAVYLCASSLRVYGYTFGSGTRLTVV.

This sequence joins TRBV29-1 and TRBJ1-2; perhaps TRBD1 as D (6 bases). Germline V lookup: CDR1 SQVTM, CDR2 ANQGSEA. Trimming left V 2 bases short and J 1 base short, with 8 bases between. The CDR3 loop spans 13 amino acids. The CDR3 nucleotides are TGCAGCGTTGAATGGACAGTTAACTATGGCTACACCTTC. Translation: CSVEWTVNYGYTF.

The chain uses TRBV6-5 and TRBJ1-2; 7 bases line up with TRBD1. Germline loops: CDR1 MNHEY, CDR2 SVGAGI. This CDR3 region has 13 residues. Losses at the gene ends were 5 bases for V and 7 bases for J; bases not matched to a gene: 7. CDR3 residues: CASSHRDRAGYTF. The CDR3, as DNA: TGTGCCAGCAGTCACCGGGACAGAGCTGGCTACACCTTC.

The rearrangement uses TRBV30 and TRBJ1-2; D remains ambiguous. The V end lost 3 bases, the J end lost 5 bases, and 10 bases lay between the germline ends. The germline V gene encodes CDR1 GTSNPN and CDR2 SVGIG (reference sequence). This CDR3 has 12 residues. The CDR3 region is CAWSKARYGYTF. The CDR3, as DNA: TGTGCCTGGAGCAAAGCTCGGTATGGCTACACCTTC.

This clone was seen a few times. The rearrangement uses TRBV7-2 and TRBJ1-3; D is unclear. Germline V lookup: CDR1 SGHTA, CDR2 FQGNSA. V was trimmed by 1 base and J by 4 bases, leaving 17 bases between them. The CDR3 has 17 residues. The CDR3 bases are TGTGCCAGCAGCTTAGTGGCGCCGGGCTCGGGAGGAAACACCATATATTTT. This codes for CASSLVAPGSGGNTIYF.

This chain joins TRBV23-1 and TRBJ1-1; a possible D gene is TRBD1 (6 bases). TRBV23-1 is filed as an ORF, its function uncertain. The germline V and J ends were trimmed by 9 bases and 7 bases, with 12 bases remaining between them. This CDR3 has 11 residues. CDR3 loop: CARGEGVEAFF. Here the CDR3 DNA reads TGCGCCAGAGGCGAGGGGGTTGAAGCTTTCTTT.

This chain joins TRBV14 and TRBJ1-2, with a weak D call TRBD1 (5 bases). Trimming took 0 bases from V and 7 from J, leaving 18 bases between them. The CDR3 length is 16 residues. From germline, CDR1 is SGHDN and CDR2 FVKESK. The CDR3 DNA is TGTGCCAGCAGCCAAGACATGGGGGGATTCCGGGCTGGCTACACCTTC. Its protein is CASSQDMGGFRAGYTF.

The chain is built from TRBV5-4 and TRBJ2-3, with 10 bases identical to TRBD1. The germline CDR1 and CDR2 sequences are SGHNT and YYREEE (reference sequence). J was trimmed by 2 bases and V by 5 bases; bases with no gene match: 5. CDR3 length: 15 amino acids. CDR3 coding DNA: TGTGCCAGCAGGCGGGACAGGGGTTCCACAGATACGCAGTATTTT. Translation gives CASRRDRGSTDTQYF.

V usage is TRBV6-5 and J usage is TRBJ2-7; D remains unclear. The CDR3 consists of 13 residues. The germline gives CDR1 MNHEY, CDR2 SVGAGI. Trimming removed 3 bases at V and 4 bases at J, with 10 bases between. CDR3 bases: TGTGCCAGCAGTTATGTTCCCCTTTACGAGCAGTACTTC. Translating gives CASSYVPLYEQYF.